This T cell receptor beta chain was sequenced in a study of CD8 T cells in ankylosing spondylitis. Study observations and caveats: Roughly eight highly homologous variants made up a TCR beta motif, and this motif appeared characteristic of ankylosing spondylitis blood.

This clonotype was counted many times. The antigen is not known. The CDR3 is 13 amino acids. The V end was cut by 4 bases, the J end by 2 bases, with 12 bases between. Looked up from germline, CDR1 is SQVTM and CDR2 is ANQGSEA. TCRdb analysed the 5' RACE reads with MiXCR anew, one entry per CDR3 protein. The sample holds 150,000 or so distinct CDR3 sequences, 8.5% to 10% seen once. Specimen: blood, either unsorted or a sorted T cell fraction (not recorded which). The receptor was isolated from a female donor with ankylosing spondylitis or in good health (not recorded which). J is TRBJ2-7 and V is TRBV29-1; TRBD1 or TRBD2 may be the D gene (5 bases each). The CDR3 reads CSVGDGAAYEQYF. CDR3 nucleotide sequence: TGCAGCGTTGGGGACGGAGCCGCCTACGAGCAGTACTTC.